Listed below are T cell receptor beta chains from one sample, sequenced in a study of metastatic and nonmetastatic thyroid tumors. TCRdb re-processed the PCR reads through MiXCR. The sample carries about 28,000 clones, 16% recorded once. Sequenced sample: blood. All receptors come from a female donor with papillary thyroid cancer or a benign thyroid nodule (not recorded which). Some clones in this sample may be carry-over from other donors' samples. CDR3s include the opening cysteine and the closing phenylalanine or tryptophan. The D gene is left open where the match is weak. A row's size may be missing; if present it is once, few, many or a size class.

v_call,clone_size,j_call,d_call,cdr3_nt,cdr3_aa
TRBV5-1,many,TRBJ2-3,NA,TGCGCCAGCAGCTGGGGGGGCACAGATACGCAGTATTTT,CASSWGGTDTQYF
TRBV19,many,TRBJ2-1,TRBD2,TGTGCCAGTAGTTCCGGGACTAGCGACTACAATGAGCAGTTCTTC,CASSSGTSDYNEQFF
TRBV19,NA,TRBJ2-7,TRBD2,TGTGCCAGTAGTTCCCGGACTAGCGGGATGCCTGGGTCCCACGAGCAGTACTTC,CASSSRTSGMPGSHEQYF
TRBV3-1,many,TRBJ2-7,NA,TGTGCCAGCAGCCAGAAAGGGGCCCTCTCCTACGAGCAGTACTTC,CASSQKGALSYEQYF
TRBV19,many,TRBJ1-1,NA,TGTGCCAGTACTGGCAGATACACTGAAGCTTTCTTT,CASTGRYTEAFF
TRBV6-2/TRBV6-3,NA,TRBJ1-3,NA,TGTGCCAGCAGTTTTACAAAGGGATCTGGAAACACCATATATTTT,CASSFTKGSGNTIYF
TRBV20-1,many,TRBJ1-1,NA,TGCAGTGCCTTAAGGGGGTCGGGAAACACTGAAGCTTTCTTT,CSALRGSGNTEAFF
TRBV5-6,many,TRBJ1-1,NA,TGTGCCAGCAGCTTATGGGGAGGGCTCACTGAAGCTTTCTTT,CASSLWGGLTEAFF
TRBV28,few,TRBJ2-3,NA,TGTGCCAGCAGTCCTTCGGGTACGCAGTATTTT,CASSPSGTQYF
TRBV6-1,few,TRBJ2-7,NA,TGTGCCAGCAGTGAAGGCGGCTTCGATATCTTATACGAGCAGTACTTC,CASSEGGFDILYEQYF